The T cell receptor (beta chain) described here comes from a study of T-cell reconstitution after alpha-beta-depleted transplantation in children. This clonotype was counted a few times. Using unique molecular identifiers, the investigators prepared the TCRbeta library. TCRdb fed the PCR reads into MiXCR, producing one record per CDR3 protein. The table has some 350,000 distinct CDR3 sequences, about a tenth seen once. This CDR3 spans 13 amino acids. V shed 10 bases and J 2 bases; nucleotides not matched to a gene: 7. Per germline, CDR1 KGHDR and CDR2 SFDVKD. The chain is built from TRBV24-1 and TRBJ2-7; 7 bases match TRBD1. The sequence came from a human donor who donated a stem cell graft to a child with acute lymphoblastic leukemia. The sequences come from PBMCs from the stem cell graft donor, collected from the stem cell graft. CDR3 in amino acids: CATAGTDAYEQYF. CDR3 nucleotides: TGTGCCACTGCCGGGACAGACGCCTACGAGCAGTACTTC.